The clone carrying this TCR beta chain was observed once. Its antigen remains unknown. This entry belongs to a study of OX40 agonist ivuxolimab in advanced cancers. Study-level background: The dose-escalation cohort was about 83% male, with a mean age of 60 years, ranging about 23 to 80. General study findings and limits: Averaged across samples, CD8+ T cells carried more expanded clones than CD4+ did. Also present in some nonresponders was a low level of normalized T-cell clonal expansion.

Sequencing was performed with immunoSEQ multiplex PCR; in TCRdb, only in-frame clones are kept and a portion is missing. The sample includes more than 50,000 clones, approximately 81% of them seen just once. Peripheral blood came from all dose cohorts at three timepoints. Germline V CDR1 and CDR2: GTSNPN, SVGIG (reference sequence). With 2 bases removed from V and 4 bases from J, the gap between germline ends came to 9 bases. The length of the CDR3 is 12 residues. The V and J genes are TRBV30 and TRBJ2-7; weak D call: TRBD1 (6 bases). The starting material was CD4+ or CD8+ T cells sorted from blood, obtained in a trial of the OX40 agonist ivuxolimab. The source of this sequence is an adult with an advanced solid tumor such as melanoma, head and neck, liver or kidney cancer. CDR3 DNA: TGTGCCTGGAGTCCGACAGGATACGAGCAGTACTTC. Encoded protein: CAWSPTGYEQYF. Using reference TRBV30 and TRBJ2-7 for the parts outside the CDR3, the full variable domain is SQTIHQWPATLVQPVGSPLSLECTVEGTSNPNLYWYRQAAGRGLQLLFYSVGIGQISSEVPQNLSASRPQDRQFILSSKKLLLSDSGFYLCAWSPTGYEQYFGPGTRLTVT.